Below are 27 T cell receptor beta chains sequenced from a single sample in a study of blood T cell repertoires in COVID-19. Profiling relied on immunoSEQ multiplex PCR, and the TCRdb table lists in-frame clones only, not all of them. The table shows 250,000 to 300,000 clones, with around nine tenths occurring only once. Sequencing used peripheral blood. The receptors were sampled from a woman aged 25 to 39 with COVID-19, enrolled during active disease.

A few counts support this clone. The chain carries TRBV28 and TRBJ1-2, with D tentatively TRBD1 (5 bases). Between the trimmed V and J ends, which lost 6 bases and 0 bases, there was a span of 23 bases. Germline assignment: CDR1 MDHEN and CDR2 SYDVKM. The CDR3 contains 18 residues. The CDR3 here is CASSPRGVLRRANYGYTF. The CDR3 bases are TGTGCCAGCAGCCCTCGGGGGGTCTTGCGGAGAGCTAACTATGGCTACACCTTC.

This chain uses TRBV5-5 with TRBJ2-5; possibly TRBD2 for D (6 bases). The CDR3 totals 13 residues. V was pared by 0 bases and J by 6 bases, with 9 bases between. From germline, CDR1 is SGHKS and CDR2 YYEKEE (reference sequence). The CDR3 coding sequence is TGTGCCAGCAGCTTGGGGGGGAGGCAGACCCAGTACTTC. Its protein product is CASSLGGRQTQYF.

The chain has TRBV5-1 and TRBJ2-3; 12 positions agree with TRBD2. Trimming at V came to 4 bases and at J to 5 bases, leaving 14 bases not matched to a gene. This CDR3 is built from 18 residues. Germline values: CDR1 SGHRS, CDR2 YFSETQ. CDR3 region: CASSLGLAGKPLLDTQYF. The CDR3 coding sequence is TGCGCCAGCAGCCTAGGACTAGCGGGGAAACCCTTGTTAGATACGCAGTATTTT.

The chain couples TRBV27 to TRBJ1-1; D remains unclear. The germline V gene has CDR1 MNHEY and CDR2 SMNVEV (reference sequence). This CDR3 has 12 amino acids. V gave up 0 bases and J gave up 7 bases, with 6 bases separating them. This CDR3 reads CASSLSPGEAFF. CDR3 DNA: TGTGCCAGCAGTTTATCCCCCGGTGAAGCTTTCTTT.

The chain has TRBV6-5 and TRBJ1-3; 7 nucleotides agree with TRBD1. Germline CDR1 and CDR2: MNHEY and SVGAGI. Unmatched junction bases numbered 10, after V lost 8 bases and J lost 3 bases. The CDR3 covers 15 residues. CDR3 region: CASGDTGVYGNTIYF. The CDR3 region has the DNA TGTGCCAGCGGGGATACAGGGGTTTATGGAAACACCATATATTTT.

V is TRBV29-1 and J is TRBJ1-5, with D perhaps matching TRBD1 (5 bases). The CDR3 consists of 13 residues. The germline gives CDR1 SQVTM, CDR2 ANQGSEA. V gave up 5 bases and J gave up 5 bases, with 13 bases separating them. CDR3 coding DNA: TGCAGCGTTAGGGGCCTACCCCATCAGCCCCAGCATTTT. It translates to CSVRGLPHQPQHF.

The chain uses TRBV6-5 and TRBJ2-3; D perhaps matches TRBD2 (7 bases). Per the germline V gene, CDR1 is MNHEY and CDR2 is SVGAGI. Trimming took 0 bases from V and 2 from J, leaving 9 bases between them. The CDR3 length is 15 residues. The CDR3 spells CASSYSRGPTDTQYF. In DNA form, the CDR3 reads TGTGCCAGCAGTTACTCGCGGGGGCCCACAGATACGCAGTATTTT.

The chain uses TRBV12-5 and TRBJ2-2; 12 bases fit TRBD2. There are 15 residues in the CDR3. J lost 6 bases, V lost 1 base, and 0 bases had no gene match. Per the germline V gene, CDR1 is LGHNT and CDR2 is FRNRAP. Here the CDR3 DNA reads TGTGCTAGTGGTTTGGGACTAGCGGGGGCCGGGGAGCTGTTTTTT. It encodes CASGLGLAGAGELFF.

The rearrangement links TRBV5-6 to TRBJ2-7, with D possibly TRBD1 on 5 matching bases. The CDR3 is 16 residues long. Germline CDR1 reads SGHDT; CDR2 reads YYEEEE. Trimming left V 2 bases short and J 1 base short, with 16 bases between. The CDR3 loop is CASSLLPDSASYEQYF. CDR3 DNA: TGTGCCAGCAGCTTATTACCCGACAGTGCATCCTACGAGCAGTACTTC.

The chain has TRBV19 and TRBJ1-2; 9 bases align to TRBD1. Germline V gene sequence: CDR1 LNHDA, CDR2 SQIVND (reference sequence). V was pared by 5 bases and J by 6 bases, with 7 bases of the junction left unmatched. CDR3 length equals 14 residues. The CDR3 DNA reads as TGTGCCAGTAGTCCCCGGACAGGGGAGGATGGCTACACCTTC. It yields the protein CASSPRTGEDGYTF.

The CDR3 reads CASSTRPGQQETQYF. For the CDR3, the DNA is TGTGCCAGCAGTACACGACCGGGACAACAAGAGACCCAGTACTTC. The chain carries TRBV6-2 or TRBV6-3 and TRBJ2-5, with D possibly matching TRBD1 (6 bases). Trimming left V 5 bases short and J 2 bases short, with 15 bases between. Germline assignment: CDR1 MNHEY and CDR2 SVGEGT. There are 15 residues in the CDR3.

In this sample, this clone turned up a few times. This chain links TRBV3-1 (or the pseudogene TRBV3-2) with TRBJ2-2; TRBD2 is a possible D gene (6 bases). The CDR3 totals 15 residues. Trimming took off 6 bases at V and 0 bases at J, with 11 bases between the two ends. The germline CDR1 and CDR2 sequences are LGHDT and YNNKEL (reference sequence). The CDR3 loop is CASSRGTPNTGELFF. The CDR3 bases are TGTGCCAGCAGTCGCGGGACTCCGAACACCGGGGAGCTGTTTTTT.

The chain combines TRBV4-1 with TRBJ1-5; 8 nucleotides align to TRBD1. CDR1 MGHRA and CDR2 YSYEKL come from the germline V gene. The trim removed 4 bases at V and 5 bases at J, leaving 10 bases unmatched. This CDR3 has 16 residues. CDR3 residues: CASSLKTQGGDQPQHF. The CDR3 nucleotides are TGCGCCAGCAGCCTCAAGACACAGGGGGGGGATCAGCCCCAGCATTTT.

The CDR3 DNA reads as TGTGCCAGCAGCCCGTTGGGGAGGGAGGAAGCTTTCTTT. It yields the protein CASSPLGREEAFF. J is TRBJ1-1 and V is TRBV5-6; D call uncertain. V was shortened by 4 bases and J by 8 bases, with 15 bases between the two germline ends. Germline assignment: CDR1 SGHDT and CDR2 YYEEEE. This CDR3 has 13 amino acids.

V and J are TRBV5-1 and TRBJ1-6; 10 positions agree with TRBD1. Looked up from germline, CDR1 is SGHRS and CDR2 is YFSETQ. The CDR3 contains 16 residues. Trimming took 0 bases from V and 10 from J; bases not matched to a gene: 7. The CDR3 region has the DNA TGCGCCAGCAGCTTGGTTTCCGACAGGGGGCTGTCACCCCTCCACTTT. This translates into CASSLVSDRGLSPLHF.

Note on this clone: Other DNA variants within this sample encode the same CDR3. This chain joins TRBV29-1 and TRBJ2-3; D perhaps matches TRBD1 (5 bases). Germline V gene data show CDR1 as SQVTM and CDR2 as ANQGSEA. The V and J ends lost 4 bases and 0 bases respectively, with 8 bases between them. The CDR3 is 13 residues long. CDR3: CSVGGRSTDTQYF. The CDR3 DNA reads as TGCAGCGTTGGGGGCAGGAGCACAGATACGCAGTATTTT.

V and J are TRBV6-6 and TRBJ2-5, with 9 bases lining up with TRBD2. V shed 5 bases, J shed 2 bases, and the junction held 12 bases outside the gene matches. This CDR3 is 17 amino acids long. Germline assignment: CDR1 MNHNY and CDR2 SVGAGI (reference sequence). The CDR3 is CASSPPLGLAGQETQYF. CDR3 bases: TGTGCCAGCAGTCCCCCTCTAGGGCTAGCGGGGCAAGAGACCCAGTACTTC.

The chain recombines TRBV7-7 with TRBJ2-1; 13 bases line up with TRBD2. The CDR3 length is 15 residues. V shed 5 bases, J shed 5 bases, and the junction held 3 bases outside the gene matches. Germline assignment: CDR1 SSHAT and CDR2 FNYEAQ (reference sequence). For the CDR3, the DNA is TGTGCCAGCAGCACCGGACTAGCGGGGGACAATGAGCAGTTCTTC. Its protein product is CASSTGLAGDNEQFF.

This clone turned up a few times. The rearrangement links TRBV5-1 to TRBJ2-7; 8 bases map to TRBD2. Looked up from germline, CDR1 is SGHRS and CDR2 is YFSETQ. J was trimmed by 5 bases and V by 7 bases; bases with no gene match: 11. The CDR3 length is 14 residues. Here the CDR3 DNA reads TGCGCCAGCTCCCCGGGACTAGGGGGTGACGAGCAGTACTTC. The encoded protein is CASSPGLGGDEQYF.

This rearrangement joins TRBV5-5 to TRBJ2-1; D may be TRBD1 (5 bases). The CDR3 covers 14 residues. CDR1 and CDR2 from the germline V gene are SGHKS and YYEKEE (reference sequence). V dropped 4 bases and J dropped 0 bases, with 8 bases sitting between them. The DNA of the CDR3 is TGTGCCAGCAGCCCGACAGTCTCCTACAATGAGCAGTTCTTC. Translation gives CASSPTVSYNEQFF.

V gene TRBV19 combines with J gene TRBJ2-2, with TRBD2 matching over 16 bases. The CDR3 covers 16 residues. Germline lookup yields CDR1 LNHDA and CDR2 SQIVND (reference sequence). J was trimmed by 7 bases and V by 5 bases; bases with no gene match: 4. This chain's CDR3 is CASSGTSGGAVGELFF. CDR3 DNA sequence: TGTGCCAGTAGTGGGACTAGCGGGGGGGCGGTCGGGGAGCTGTTTTTT.

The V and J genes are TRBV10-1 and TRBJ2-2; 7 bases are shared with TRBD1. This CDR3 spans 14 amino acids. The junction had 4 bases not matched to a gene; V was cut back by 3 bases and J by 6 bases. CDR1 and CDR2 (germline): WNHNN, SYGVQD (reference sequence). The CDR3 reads CASSEGGQPGELFF. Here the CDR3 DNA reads TGCGCCAGCAGTGAAGGGGGACAGCCCGGGGAGCTGTTTTTT.

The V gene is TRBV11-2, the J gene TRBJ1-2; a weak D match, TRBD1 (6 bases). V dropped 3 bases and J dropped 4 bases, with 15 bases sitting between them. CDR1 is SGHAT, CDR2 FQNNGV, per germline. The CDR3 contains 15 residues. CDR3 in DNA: TGTGCCAGCAGCTTCGTAGGGGGAACGGGCTATGGCTACACCTTC. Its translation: CASSFVGGTGYGYTF.

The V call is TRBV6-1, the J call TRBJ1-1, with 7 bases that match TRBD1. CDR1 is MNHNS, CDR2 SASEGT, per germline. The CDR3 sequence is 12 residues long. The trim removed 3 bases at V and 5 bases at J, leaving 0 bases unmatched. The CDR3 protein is CASSETGTEAFF. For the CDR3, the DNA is TGTGCCAGCAGTGAGACAGGGACTGAAGCTTTCTTT.

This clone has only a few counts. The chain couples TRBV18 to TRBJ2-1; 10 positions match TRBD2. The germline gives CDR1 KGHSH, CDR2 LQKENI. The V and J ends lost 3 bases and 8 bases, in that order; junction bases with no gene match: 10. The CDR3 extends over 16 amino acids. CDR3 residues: CASSPETSGRVDEQFF. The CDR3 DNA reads TGTGCCAGCTCACCCGAGACTAGCGGGCGTGTAGATGAGCAGTTCTTC.

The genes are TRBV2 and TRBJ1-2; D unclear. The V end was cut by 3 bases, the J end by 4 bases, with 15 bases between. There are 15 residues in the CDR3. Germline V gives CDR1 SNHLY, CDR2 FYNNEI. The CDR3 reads CASSEWTSRVYGYTF. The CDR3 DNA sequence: TGTGCCAGCAGTGAGTGGACTTCAAGGGTCTATGGCTACACCTTC.

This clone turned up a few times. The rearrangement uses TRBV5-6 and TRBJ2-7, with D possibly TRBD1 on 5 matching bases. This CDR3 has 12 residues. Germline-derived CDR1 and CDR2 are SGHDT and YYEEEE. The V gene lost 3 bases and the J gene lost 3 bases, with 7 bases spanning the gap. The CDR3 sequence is CASSYDSYEQYF. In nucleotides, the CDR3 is TGTGCCAGCAGCTACGACAGCTACGAGCAGTACTTC.